This T cell receptor beta chain stems from a study of shared T cell receptors in the human thymus. The CDR3 spans 15 residues. Germline V gene lookup returns CDR1 MNHNY and CDR2 SVGAGI (reference sequence). J was trimmed by 3 bases and V by 2 bases; bases with no gene match: 7. This clone was observed a handful of times. Data came from immunoSEQ multiplex PCR; TCRdb stores just in-frame clones and leaves some out. The top ten hold roughly 0.01% of the sample, which has around 730,000 clones, roughly 88% seen once. These same records also appear under a second study, on human thymus T cells. From that study: In corrective heart surgery, resections were taken, and these provided the thymus tissue. Thymic and blood repertoires appeared to carry a bias in their V and J gene usage. Related research has reported that thymic repertoires overlap highly among unrelated individuals.

The material sequenced was thymocytes. This TCR came from a girl less than two years old with a congenital heart defect. This sequence joins TRBV6-6 and TRBJ2-7; 7 positions agree with TRBD1. The CDR3: CASSYLDRLYYEQYF. The CDR3 bases are TGTGCCAGCAGTTACCTGGACAGGTTATACTACGAGCAGTACTTC.